Listed here are 21 T cell receptor beta chains from one sample, sequenced in a study of control samples from healthy donors and cancer patients. Only in-frame clones appear in the TCRdb table, and some are missing; sequencing was by immunoSEQ multiplex PCR. Seen here are 100,000 or so clones, roughly 80% observed once, and the top ten hold roughly 13%. The sample was blood. The receptors were gathered from a woman in her fifties or sixties in good health.

This sequence joins TRBV15 and TRBJ1-2; D remains ambiguous. There are 13 residues in the CDR3. The V gene lost 3 bases and the J gene lost 4 bases, with 9 bases spanning the gap. Germline values: CDR1 LNHNV, CDR2 YYDKDF (reference sequence). This CDR3 is CATSSQKGYGYTF. The CDR3 region has the DNA TGTGCCACCAGCAGTCAAAAAGGCTATGGCTACACCTTC.

The chain combines TRBV19 with TRBJ1-5; no firm D call. The CDR3 runs to 14 residues. Deletions cut 1 base from V and 3 bases from J, with 7 bases between. CDR1 and CDR2 (germline): LNHDA, SQIVND (reference sequence). CDR3 residues: CASSIVQYNQPQHF. The CDR3 nucleotides read TGTGCCAGTAGTATAGTACAGTACAATCAGCCCCAGCATTTT.

This clone was observed a single time. This chain links TRBV18 with TRBJ2-3, with D perhaps matching TRBD1 or TRBD2 (5 bases each). This CDR3 has 14 residues. V lost 2 bases to trimming and J lost 5 bases, with 11 bases between them. Germline CDR1 is KGHSH and CDR2 is LQKENI. The CDR3 DNA follows: TGTGCCAGCTCACCATCGGGGCTGAGAGATACGCAGTATTTT. This translates into CASSPSGLRDTQYF. Combining the CDR3 with reference TRBV18 and TRBJ2-3 gives the whole variable domain NAGVMQNPRHLVRRRGQEARLRCSPMKGHSHVYWYRQLPEEGLKFMVYLQKENIIDESGMPKERFSAEFPKEGPSILRIQQVVRGDSAAYFCASSPSGLRDTQYFGPGTRLTVL.

V gene TRBV9 combines with J gene TRBJ2-3; D not certain. V was pared by 4 bases and J by 3 bases, with 30 bases between. Germline V gene data show CDR1 as SGDLS and CDR2 as YYNGEE. The CDR3 consists of 20 residues. The CDR3 sequence: CASSTPKVRDLGARTDTQYF. CDR3 DNA sequence: TGTGCCAGCAGCACGCCCAAGGTTAGAGATTTAGGAGCTAGGACAGATACGCAGTATTTT.

The chain couples TRBV2 to TRBJ2-1; the match to TRBD2 covers 8 bases. Germline CDR1 SNHLY, CDR2 FYNNEI. V trimming: 7 bases; J trimming: 10 bases; junction bases outside the gene matches: 15. The CDR3 contains 15 residues. The CDR3 DNA reads TGTGCCAGCAAATCTGAGGGACTAGGGGTGGGGGAGCAGTTCTTC. This translates into CASKSEGLGVGEQFF.

This rearrangement joins TRBV4-3 to TRBJ1-5; D perhaps matches TRBD1 (6 bases). V lost 0 bases, J lost 5 bases, and 17 bases lay in between. CDR1 LGHNA and CDR2 YSLEER come from the germline V gene. This CDR3 comprises 17 residues. In nucleotides, the CDR3 is TGCGCCAGCAGCCAAGAATGGGGGGCAGGGCCCGATCAGCCCCAGCATTTT. Translation gives CASSQEWGAGPDQPQHF.

The CDR3 protein is CASSRRGHSPLHF. For the CDR3, the DNA is TGTGCCAGCAGCCGACGCGGGCATTCACCCCTCCACTTT. The V gene is TRBV7-2, the J gene TRBJ1-6; D ambiguous. The CDR3 is made up of 13 amino acids. The V and J ends lost 5 bases and 8 bases respectively, with 10 bases between them. Germline CDR1 is SGHTA and CDR2 is FQGNSA.

V usage is TRBV18 and J usage is TRBJ1-6; tentative D call: TRBD1 (5 bases). V lost 4 bases to trimming and J lost 7 bases, with 17 bases between them. The CDR3 has 16 amino acids. Germline V gene data show CDR1 as KGHSH and CDR2 as LQKENI. The CDR3 DNA reads as TGTGCCAGCTCACAAGGCTTGGAACGGGGGAATTCACCCCTCCACTTT. Amino acid sequence: CASSQGLERGNSPLHF.

The chain combines TRBV27 with TRBJ1-6, with 7 bases lining up with TRBD1. CDR3 length: 14 residues. The V gene end was trimmed by 3 bases and the J gene end by 10 bases; junction bases not matched to a gene: 6. Germline V gene lookup returns CDR1 MNHEY and CDR2 SMNVEV (reference sequence). The CDR3, as DNA: TGTGCCAGCAGTTTTAACAGGGGAGTGTCACCCCTCCACTTT. Translated: CASSFNRGVSPLHF.

The genes are TRBV7-2 and TRBJ2-5; the match to TRBD2 covers 7 bases. Germline V CDR1 and CDR2: SGHTA, FQGNSA. Germline trimming cut 1 base from V and 5 bases from J; bases unmatched to any gene: 4. CDR3 length equals 14 residues. CDR3 DNA: TGTGCCAGCAGCTTAGGACTAGCTGGGGAGACCCAGTACTTC. Encoded protein: CASSLGLAGETQYF.

The rearrangement links TRBV7-3 to TRBJ2-3, with a tentative D call TRBD2 (6 bases). Trimming stripped 5 bases from V and 4 bases from J, with 19 bases between. Germline V gene sequence: CDR1 SGHTA, CDR2 FQGTGA. The CDR3 runs to 16 residues. The CDR3 DNA is TGTGCCAGCAGCCCCGACGGGGGAACACTGGCAGATACGCAGTATTTT. Translation: CASSPDGGTLADTQYF.

V usage is TRBV7-2 and J usage is TRBJ2-3, with 12 bases lining up with TRBD2. J lost 5 bases, V lost 1 base, and 1 base had no gene match. Germline CDR1 and CDR2: SGHTA and FQGNSA. There are 15 residues in the CDR3. CDR3 sequence (DNA): TGTGCCAGCAGCTTAGGGGGACTAGCGGGAGATACGCAGTATTTT. Protein: CASSLGGLAGDTQYF.

This clone was counted between two and nine times. The chain links TRBV7-2 to TRBJ1-2; D is unresolved. Germline V gene data show CDR1 as SGHTA and CDR2 as FQGNSA. Trimming pared 1 base from V and 3 bases from J, leaving 6 bases between. The CDR3 contains 13 residues. CDR3 nucleotide sequence: TGTGCCAGCAGCTTAGTCGCAGACTATGGCTACACCTTC. It encodes CASSLVADYGYTF.

This clone was detected a few times. The chain links TRBV5-5 to TRBJ2-4, with 9 bases fitting TRBD1. Germline V CDR1 and CDR2: SGHKS, YYEKEE (reference sequence). Trimming cost V 4 bases and J 0 bases; bases outside gene matches: 11. This CDR3 region has 18 residues. The CDR3 DNA reads as TGTGCCAGCAGCCCGACATTCCGGGACAGGGTAGCCAAAAACATTCAGTACTTC. Protein product: CASSPTFRDRVAKNIQYF.

The chain uses TRBV6-2 or TRBV6-3 and TRBJ2-1; 12 bases map to TRBD2. CDR3 length equals 17 residues. CDR1 is MNHEY, CDR2 SVGEGT, per germline. V gave up 2 bases and J gave up 2 bases; unmatched junction bases: 4. CDR3 residues: CASSYRTSGTTYNEQFF. In DNA, the CDR3 is TGTGCCAGCAGTTACCGGACTAGCGGGACCACCTACAATGAGCAGTTCTTC.

The rearrangement links TRBV19 to TRBJ2-1; D perhaps matches TRBD1 (5 bases). Germline V gives CDR1 LNHDA, CDR2 SQIVND (reference sequence). The CDR3 contains 14 residues. V lost 2 bases and J lost 7, with 12 bases in between. CDR3 nucleotide sequence: TGTGCCAGTAGTATAATGGACAAGAATAATGAGCAGTTCTTC. Translating it yields CASSIMDKNNEQFF.

CDR3 in amino acids: CASSPTQIYGYTF. DNA of the CDR3: TGTGCCAGCAGCCCGACCCAGATCTATGGCTACACCTTC. J is TRBJ1-2 and V is TRBV5-6; D remains ambiguous. Per the germline V gene, CDR1 is SGHDT and CDR2 is YYEEEE. This CDR3 is 13 amino acids long. V was clipped by 4 bases and J by 4 bases, with 11 bases between them.

CDR3 sequence (DNA): TGTGCCAGCAGTTACCGACGGACCGCCGGGGAGCTGTTTTTT. This codes for CASSYRRTAGELFF. This rearrangement joins TRBV6-2 or TRBV6-3 to TRBJ2-2; no reliable D call. The CDR3 has 14 residues. CDR1 and CDR2 from the germline V gene are MNHEY and SVGEGT. The ends were cut back, 2 bases at V and 6 bases at J, with 10 bases in the middle.

This clone is a singleton in its sample. The chain couples TRBV12-3 or TRBV12-4 to TRBJ1-6; no reliable D call. Between the trimmed V and J ends, which lost 5 bases and 12 bases, there was a span of 8 bases. This CDR3 contains 11 residues. The DNA for the CDR3 is TGTGCCAGCAGTCAACGAGGACCCCTCCACTTT. Its protein is CASSQRGPLHF.

The chain has TRBV11-3 and TRBJ2-7, with 7 nucleotides matching TRBD2. Trimming cost V 2 bases and J 5 bases; bases outside gene matches: 6. The CDR3 extends over 14 amino acids. Germline values: CDR1 SGHNT, CDR2 YENEEA. The CDR3 DNA reads TGTGCCAGCAGCTTACTAGGACTAGTCAACGAGCAGTACTTC. It specifies CASSLLGLVNEQYF.

This clone has just one count. V is TRBV20-1 and J is TRBJ2-3, with TRBD2 matching over 7 bases. Germline values: CDR1 DFQATT, CDR2 SNEGSKA (reference sequence). This CDR3 comprises 15 residues. V shed 3 bases, J shed 1 base, and the junction held 7 bases outside the gene matches. The CDR3 loop is CSASDLAEGTDTQYF. CDR3 coding DNA: TGCAGTGCTAGTGATCTAGCGGAAGGCACAGATACGCAGTATTTT.